This T cell receptor beta chain was identified during a study of T-cell reconstitution after alpha-beta-depleted transplantation in children. The authors prepared the TCRbeta library with unique molecular identifiers. One entry per CDR3 protein, called by TCRdb with MiXCR from the PCR reads. The repertoire includes some 600,000 distinct CDR3 sequences, 10% to 15% of them detected once, and around 2.2% sits in the top ten. As to this clonotype: No antigen is known for it.

The CDR3 totals 16 residues. V was trimmed by 8 bases and J by 7 bases, leaving 23 bases between them. Study-wide results and caveats: The main origin of T-cell counts and diversity one year after transplant was newly produced T cells.

The sample here was PBMCs, mostly from graft donor cells, taken 360 days after TCRalphabeta/CD19-depleted stem cell transplant. The J gene is TRBJ2-2, the V gene TRBV12-3 or TRBV12-4; D may be TRBD1 (6 bases). The source of this sequence is a male patient between 5 and 17 years old who had a stem cell transplant for acute myeloid leukemia, so the T cells may come from the graft donor. This CDR3 is CASRFIRWGQGGELFF. For the CDR3, the DNA is TGTGCCAGCCGCTTCATTCGCTGGGGGCAGGGCGGGGAGCTGTTTTTT.